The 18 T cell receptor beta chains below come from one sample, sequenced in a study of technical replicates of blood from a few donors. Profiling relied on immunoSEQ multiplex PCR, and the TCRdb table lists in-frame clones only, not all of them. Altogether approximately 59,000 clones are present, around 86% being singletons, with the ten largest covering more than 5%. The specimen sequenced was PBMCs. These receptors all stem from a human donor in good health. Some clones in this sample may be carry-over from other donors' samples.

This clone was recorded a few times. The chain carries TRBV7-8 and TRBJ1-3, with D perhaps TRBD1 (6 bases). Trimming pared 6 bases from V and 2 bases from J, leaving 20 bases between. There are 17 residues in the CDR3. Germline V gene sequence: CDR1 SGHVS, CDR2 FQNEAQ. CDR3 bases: TGTGCCAGCAGGGGGGCTTGGCGGGAGAGCGCTGGAAACACCATATATTTT. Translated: CASRGAWRESAGNTIYF. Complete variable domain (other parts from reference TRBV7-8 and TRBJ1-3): GAGVSQSPRYKVAKRGQDVALRCDPISGHVSLFWYQQALGQGPEFLTYFQNEAQLDKSGLPSDRFFAERPEGSVSTLKIQRTQQEDSAVYLCASRGAWRESAGNTIYFGEGSWLTVV.

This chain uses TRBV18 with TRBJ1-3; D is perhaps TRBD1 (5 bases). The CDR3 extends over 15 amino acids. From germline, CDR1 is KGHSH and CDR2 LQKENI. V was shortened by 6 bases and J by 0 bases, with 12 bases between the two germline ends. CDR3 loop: CASSPTTGSGNTIYF. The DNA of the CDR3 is TGTGCCAGCTCCCCAACCACAGGCTCTGGAAACACCATATATTTT.

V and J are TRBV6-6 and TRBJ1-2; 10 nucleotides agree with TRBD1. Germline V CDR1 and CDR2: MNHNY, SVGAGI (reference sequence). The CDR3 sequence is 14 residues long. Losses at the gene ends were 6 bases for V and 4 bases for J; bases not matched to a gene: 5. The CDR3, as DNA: TGTGCCAGCAGGGTTGGACAGGGGGGCTATGGCTACACCTTC. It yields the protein CASRVGQGGYGYTF.

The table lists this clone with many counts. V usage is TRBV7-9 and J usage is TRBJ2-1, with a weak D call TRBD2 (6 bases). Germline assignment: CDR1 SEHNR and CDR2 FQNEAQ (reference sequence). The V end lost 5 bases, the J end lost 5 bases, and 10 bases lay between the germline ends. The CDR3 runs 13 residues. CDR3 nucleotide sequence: TGTGCCAGCAGCCAGGGAGGCAACAATGAGCAGTTCTTC. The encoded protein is CASSQGGNNEQFF. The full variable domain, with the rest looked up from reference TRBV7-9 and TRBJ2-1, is DTGVSQNPRHKITKRGQNVTFRCDPISEHNRLYWYRQTLGQGPEFLTYFQNEAQLEKSRLLSDRFSAERPKGSFSTLEIQRTEQGDSAMYLCASSQGGNNEQFFGPGTRLTVL.

The CDR3 protein is CATQEGGAYLGANVLTF. The CDR3 DNA reads TGTGCCACTCAGGAAGGGGGCGCCTATCTTGGGGCCAACGTCCTGACTTTC. The chain is built from TRBV2 and TRBJ2-6; 7 bases fit TRBD1. There are 17 residues in the CDR3. The germline gives CDR1 SNHLY, CDR2 FYNNEI. With 10 bases clipped from V and 3 bases from J, the junction kept 15 bases outside the gene matches.

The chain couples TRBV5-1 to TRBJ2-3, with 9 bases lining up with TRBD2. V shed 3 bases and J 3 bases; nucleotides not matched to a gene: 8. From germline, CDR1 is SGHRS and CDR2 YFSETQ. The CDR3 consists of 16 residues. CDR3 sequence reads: CASSSAGGGATDTQYF. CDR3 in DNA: TGCGCCAGCAGCTCGGCGGGCGGGGGGGCAACAGATACGCAGTATTTT.

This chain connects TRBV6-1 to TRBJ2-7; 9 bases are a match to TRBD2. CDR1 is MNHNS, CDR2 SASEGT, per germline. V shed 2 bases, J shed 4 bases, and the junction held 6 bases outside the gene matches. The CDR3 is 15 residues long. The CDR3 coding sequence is TGTGCCAGCAGTGAATTTGGGCTAGCGGGATACGAGCAGTACTTC. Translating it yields CASSEFGLAGYEQYF.

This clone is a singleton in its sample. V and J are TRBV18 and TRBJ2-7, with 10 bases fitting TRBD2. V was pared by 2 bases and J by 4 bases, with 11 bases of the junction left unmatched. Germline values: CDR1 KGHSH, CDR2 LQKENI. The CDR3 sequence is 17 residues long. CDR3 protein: CASSPYIAGGTSYEQYF. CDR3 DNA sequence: TGTGCCAGCTCACCATATATAGCGGGGGGTACCTCTTACGAGCAGTACTTC.

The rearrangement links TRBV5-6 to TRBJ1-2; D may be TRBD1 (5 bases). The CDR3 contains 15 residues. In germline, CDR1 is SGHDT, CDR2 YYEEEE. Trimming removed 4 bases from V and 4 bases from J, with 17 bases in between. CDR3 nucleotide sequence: TGTGCCAGCAGCCCCCAAATGGGGCCGTTCTATGGCTACACCTTC. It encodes CASSPQMGPFYGYTF.

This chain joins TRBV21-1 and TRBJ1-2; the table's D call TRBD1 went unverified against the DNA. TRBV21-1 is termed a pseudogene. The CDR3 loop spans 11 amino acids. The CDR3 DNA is TGTGCCAGCAGCAAAAGGGGTGGCTACACCTTC. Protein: CASSKRGGYTF.

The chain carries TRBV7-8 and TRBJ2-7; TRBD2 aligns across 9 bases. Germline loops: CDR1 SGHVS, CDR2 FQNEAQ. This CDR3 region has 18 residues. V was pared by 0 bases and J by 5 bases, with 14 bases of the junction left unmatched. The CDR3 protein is CASSLAGGGRAVRNEQYF. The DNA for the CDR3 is TGTGCCAGCAGCTTAGCGGGGGGCGGGAGGGCCGTAAGAAACGAGCAGTACTTC.

In nucleotides, the CDR3 is TGTGCCAGCAGCCAGGGCCTGAATTGGGAAGAGACCCAGTACTTC. Its translation is CASSQGLNWEETQYF. V usage is TRBV14 and J usage is TRBJ2-5; no firm D call. Germline V gene sequence: CDR1 SGHDN, CDR2 FVKESK. Between the trimmed V and J ends, which lost 3 bases and 3 bases, there was a span of 14 bases. CDR3 length equals 15 residues.

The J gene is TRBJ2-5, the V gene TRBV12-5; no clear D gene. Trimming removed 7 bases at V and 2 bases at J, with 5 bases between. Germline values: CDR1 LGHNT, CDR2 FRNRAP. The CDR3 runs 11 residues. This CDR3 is CASAKQETQYF. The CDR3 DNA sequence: TGTGCTAGTGCCAAACAAGAGACCCAGTACTTC.

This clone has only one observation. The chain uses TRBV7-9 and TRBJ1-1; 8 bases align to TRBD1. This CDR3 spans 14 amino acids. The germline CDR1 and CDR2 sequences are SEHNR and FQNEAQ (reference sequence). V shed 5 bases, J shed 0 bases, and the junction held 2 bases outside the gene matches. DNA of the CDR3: TGTGCCAGCAGCCCAGGGGGCATGAACACTGAAGCTTTCTTT. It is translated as CASSPGGMNTEAFF.

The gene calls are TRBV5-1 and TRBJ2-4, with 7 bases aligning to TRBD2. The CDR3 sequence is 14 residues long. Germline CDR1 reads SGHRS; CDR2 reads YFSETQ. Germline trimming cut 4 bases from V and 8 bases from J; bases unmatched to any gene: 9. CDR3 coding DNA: TGCGCCAGCAGCCCCACTAGCGCGGGGGACATTCAGTACTTC. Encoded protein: CASSPTSAGDIQYF.

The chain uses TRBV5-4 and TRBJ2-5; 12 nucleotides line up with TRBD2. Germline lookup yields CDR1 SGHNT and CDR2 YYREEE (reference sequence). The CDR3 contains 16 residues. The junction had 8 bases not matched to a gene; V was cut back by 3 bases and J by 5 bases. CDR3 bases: TGTGCCAGCAGCTGGGGCGGGACTAGCGGGTCGGAGACCCAGTACTTC. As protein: CASSWGGTSGSETQYF.

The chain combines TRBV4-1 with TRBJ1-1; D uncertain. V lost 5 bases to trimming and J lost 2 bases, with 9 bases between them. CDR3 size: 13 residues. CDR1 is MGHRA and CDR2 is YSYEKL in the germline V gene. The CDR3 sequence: CASSAASNTEAFF. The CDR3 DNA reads TGCGCCAGCAGCGCCGCGAGCAACACTGAAGCTTTCTTT.

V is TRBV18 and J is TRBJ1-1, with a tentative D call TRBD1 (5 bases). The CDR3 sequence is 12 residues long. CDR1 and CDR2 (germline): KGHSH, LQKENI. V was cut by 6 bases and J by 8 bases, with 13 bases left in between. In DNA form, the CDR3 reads TGTGCCAGCTCCCGAAAGGGGCAGGAAGCTTTCTTT. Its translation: CASSRKGQEAFF.